A single sample is the source of the 4 T cell receptor beta chains below, sequenced in a study of T-cell memory formation after mild COVID-19. TCRdb redid the calling of the 5' RACE reads with MiXCR, one entry per CDR3 protein. The sample holds 500,000 to 550,000 distinct CDR3 sequences, just over 20% seen once. Sequenced: PBMCs or a T cell subset sorted from them (not recorded which). The receptors derive from an adult woman who had mild COVID-19 (a few samples of this study predate the infection). Cell type and time point are not known.

The V call is TRBV19, the J call TRBJ1-2; D may be TRBD1 (5 bases). The CDR3 covers 13 residues. V gave up 6 bases and J gave up 5 bases, with 13 bases separating them. In germline, CDR1 is LNHDA, CDR2 SQIVND (reference sequence). The CDR3 region has the DNA TGTGCCAGTAGAACGTGGGGGGATTATGGCTACACCTTC. Protein: CASRTWGDYGYTF.

The chain has TRBV20-1 and TRBJ2-7; tentatively, D is TRBD1 (6 bases). In germline, CDR1 is DFQATT, CDR2 SNEGSKA (reference sequence). The CDR3 runs to 11 residues. Trimming cost V 7 bases and J 8 bases, with 15 bases left between them. As DNA, the CDR3 is TGCAGTGTCGGGATAGACAGGCAGCAGTACTTC. It encodes CSVGIDRQQYF.

This clonotype was observed a few times. The chain couples TRBV20-1 to TRBJ2-3; D ambiguous. The CDR3 is 14 residues long. V gave up 5 bases and J gave up 4 bases, with 16 bases separating them. CDR1 and CDR2 (germline): DFQATT, SNEGSKA (reference sequence). CDR3 protein: CSAPRVFSADTQYF. The CDR3, as DNA: TGCAGTGCTCCCCGGGTCTTCAGCGCAGATACGCAGTATTTT.

The rearrangement joins TRBV5-1 to TRBJ1-2; D is unresolved. The CDR3 totals 15 residues. Germline V gene lookup returns CDR1 SGHRS and CDR2 YFSETQ. Trimming stripped 1 base from V and 6 bases from J, with 16 bases between. The CDR3, as DNA: TGCGCCAGCAGCTTGTTGCAAGAAGGGAGCCATGGCTACACCTTC. Translated, it gives CASSLLQEGSHGYTF.